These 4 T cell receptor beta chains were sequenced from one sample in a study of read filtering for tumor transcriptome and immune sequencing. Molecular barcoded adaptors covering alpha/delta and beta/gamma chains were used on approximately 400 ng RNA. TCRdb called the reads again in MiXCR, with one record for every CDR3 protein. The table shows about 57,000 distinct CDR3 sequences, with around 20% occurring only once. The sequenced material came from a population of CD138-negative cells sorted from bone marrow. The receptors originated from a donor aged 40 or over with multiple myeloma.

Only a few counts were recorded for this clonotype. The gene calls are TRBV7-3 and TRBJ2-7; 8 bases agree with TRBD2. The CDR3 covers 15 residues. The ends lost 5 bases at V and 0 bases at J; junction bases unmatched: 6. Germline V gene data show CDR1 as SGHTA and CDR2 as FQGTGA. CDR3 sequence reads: CASSETGGSSYEQYF. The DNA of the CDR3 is TGTGCCAGCAGCGAAACGGGGGGGAGCTCCTACGAGCAGTACTTC.

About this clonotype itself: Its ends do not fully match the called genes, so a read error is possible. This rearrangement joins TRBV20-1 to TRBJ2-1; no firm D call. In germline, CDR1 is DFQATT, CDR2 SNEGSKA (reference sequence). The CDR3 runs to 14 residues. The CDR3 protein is CSARGPKTYNDQFF. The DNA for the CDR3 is TGCAGTGCTAGAGGGCCCAAAACTTACAATGATCAGTTCTTC.

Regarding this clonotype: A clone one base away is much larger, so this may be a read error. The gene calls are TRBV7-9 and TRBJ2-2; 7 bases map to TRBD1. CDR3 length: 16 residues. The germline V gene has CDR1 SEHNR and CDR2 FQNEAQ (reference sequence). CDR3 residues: CASSPDEGANIGELFF. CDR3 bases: TGTGCCAGCAGCCCGGACGAGGGGGCGAACATCGGGGAGCTGTTTTTT.

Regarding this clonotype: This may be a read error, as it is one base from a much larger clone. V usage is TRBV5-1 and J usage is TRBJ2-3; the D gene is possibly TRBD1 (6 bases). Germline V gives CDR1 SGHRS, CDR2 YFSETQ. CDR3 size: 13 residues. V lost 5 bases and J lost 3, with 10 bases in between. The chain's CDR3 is CASRRQETDTQYF. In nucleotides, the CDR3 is TGCGCCAGCAGGAGACAGGAAACAGATACGCAGTATTTT.